The present T cell receptor beta chain was sequenced within a study of control samples from healthy donors and cancer patients (dated by TCRdb to about 2020). Libraries were built with the immunoSEQ multiplex PCR assay. What TCRdb holds here is the immuneACCESS table cut down to in-frame rearrangements. Part of the clones is not present; checked against another copy, under half of the missing clones reflect an unresolved V gene, and the others are unexplained. The sample includes some 100,000 clones, with about 86% observed a single time. The biggest ten clones account for roughly 1.3% of the sample. Concerning this clone itself: No cognate antigen has been identified for it. One base away there is no much larger clone; base qualities are not given.

The germline V gene specifies SGHTA as CDR1 and FQGTGA as CDR2. The CDR3, from cysteine to phenylalanine, totals 13 residues. Only the CDR3 part of the read is kept: 39 bases, read in frame from the first base. V sheds 5 bases and J sheds 3 bases, leaving 7 bases between their ends. The chain is encoded by TRBV7-3 joined to TRBJ2-2, with the D gene not confidently named. This sequence was found in a woman between 45 and 60 years old in good health. Source material: blood. The nucleotide sequence reads TGTGCCAGCAGCCTCGGACACACCGGGGAGCTGTTTTTT. Its coded protein is CASSLGHTGELFF.